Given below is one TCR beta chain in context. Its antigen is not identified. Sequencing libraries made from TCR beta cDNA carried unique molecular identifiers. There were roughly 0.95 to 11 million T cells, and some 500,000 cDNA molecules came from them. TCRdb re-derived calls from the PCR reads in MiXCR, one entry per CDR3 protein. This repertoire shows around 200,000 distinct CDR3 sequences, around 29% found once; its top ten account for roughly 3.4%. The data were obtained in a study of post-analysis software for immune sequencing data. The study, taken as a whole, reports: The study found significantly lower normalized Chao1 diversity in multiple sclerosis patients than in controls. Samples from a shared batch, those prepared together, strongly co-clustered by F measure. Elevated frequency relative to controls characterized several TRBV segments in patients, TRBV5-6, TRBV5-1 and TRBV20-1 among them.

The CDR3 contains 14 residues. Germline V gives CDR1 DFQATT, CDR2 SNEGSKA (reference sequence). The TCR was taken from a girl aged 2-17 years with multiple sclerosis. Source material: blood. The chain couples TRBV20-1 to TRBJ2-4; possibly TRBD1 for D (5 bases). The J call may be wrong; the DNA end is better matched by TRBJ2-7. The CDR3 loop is CSASSPTTAYEQYF. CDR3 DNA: TGCAGTGCCAGCAGCCCCACGACAGCCTACGAGCAGTACTTC.